These 14 T cell receptor beta chains share one sample of origin, sequenced in a study of cytomegalovirus exposure and HLA in healthy donors. The primer mix had 60 Vbeta and 13 Jbeta primers. Clones were read by immunoSEQ multiplex PCR, and TCRdb kept only the in-frame ones, dropping some. The repertoire holds about 68,000 clones, 81% seen once, with 6% to 7.5% in the top ten. The specimen sequenced was PBMCs. The receptors were sampled from a human donor in good health.

The count of this clone is one. The rearrangement uses TRBV2 and TRBJ2-5; TRBD1 is a possible D gene (7 bases). Germline CDR1 reads SNHLY; CDR2 reads FYNNEI. This CDR3 is 14 amino acids long. The V gene lost 9 bases and the J gene lost 4 bases, with 18 bases spanning the gap. Written as DNA, the CDR3 is TGTGCCAGTAACAGGGGACTTGGGGGAGAGACCCAGTACTTC. Translation: CASNRGLGGETQYF.

J is TRBJ2-2 and V is TRBV7-3; D may be TRBD1 (5 bases). The CDR3 has 15 amino acids. The germline V and J ends were trimmed by 4 bases and 4 bases, with 13 bases remaining between them. Germline V CDR1 and CDR2: SGHTA, FQGTGA. DNA for the CDR3: TGTGCCAGCAGCTCGACCAGACAGCCCACCGGGGAGCTGTTTTTT. This encodes CASSSTRQPTGELFF.

In DNA form, the CDR3 reads TGTGCCAGCAGCGTAGAGGGGGGGCCCTCGGATACGCAGTATTTT. Residues: CASSVEGGPSDTQYF. The chain links TRBV9 to TRBJ2-3; perhaps TRBD2 as D (7 bases). From germline, CDR1 is SGDLS and CDR2 YYNGEE. V shed 0 bases and J shed 6 bases, with 14 bases lying between them. The CDR3 sequence is 15 residues long.

The chain recombines TRBV10-2 with TRBJ2-2, with 7 bases lining up with TRBD1. This CDR3 comprises 16 residues. Germline-derived CDR1 and CDR2 are WSHSY and SAAADI. The J segment lost 0 bases and the V segment lost 7 bases, leaving 8 bases of the junction unmatched. CDR3: CASKPDRRTNTGELFF. The CDR3 coding sequence is TGCGCCAGCAAACCGGACAGGAGGACGAACACCGGGGAGCTGTTTTTT.

This chain connects TRBV6-5 to TRBJ1-5; D is uncertain. The V end was cut by 7 bases, the J end by 4 bases, with 8 bases between. The CDR3 has 12 amino acids. Germline assignment: CDR1 MNHEY and CDR2 SVGAGI. The CDR3 bases are TGTGCCAGCACCAAGGAGAATCAGCCCCAGCATTTT. This gives the protein CASTKENQPQHF.

This clone has only a few counts. The chain combines TRBV28 with TRBJ2-5, with TRBD2 matching 9 bases. The V gene's germline CDR1 is MDHEN and CDR2 SYDVKM. The CDR3 loop spans 16 amino acids. V shed 6 bases and J 5 bases; nucleotides not matched to a gene: 13. The CDR3 DNA is TGTGCCAGCAGCCCCCTTGGTAGCGGGGGATGGGAGACCCAGTACTTC. Translated: CASSPLGSGGWETQYF.

The rearrangement joins TRBV14 to TRBJ1-2; TRBD1 might be the D (5 bases). This CDR3 has 14 amino acids. In germline, CDR1 is SGHDN, CDR2 FVKESK. Deletions cut 1 base from V and 4 bases from J, with 10 bases between. The CDR3 region has the DNA TGTGCCAGCAGCCAAGGGACATCCATCTATGGCTACACCTTC. This translates into CASSQGTSIYGYTF.

J is TRBJ2-6 and V is TRBV30, with no clear D. V was pared by 8 bases and J by 4 bases, with 15 bases between. CDR3 size: 14 residues. Germline V gene lookup returns CDR1 GTSNPN and CDR2 SVGIG (reference sequence). CDR3 in amino acids: CAGVLTSGANVLTF. In DNA form, the CDR3 reads TGTGCCGGAGTGCTGACTTCCGGGGCCAACGTCCTGACTTTC.

V is TRBV5-6 and J is TRBJ2-5, with TRBD1 matching over 9 bases. Germline assignment: CDR1 SGHDT and CDR2 YYEEEE. Unmatched junction bases numbered 18, after V lost 7 bases and J lost 11 bases. This CDR3 contains 15 residues. DNA of the CDR3: TGTGCCAGCTGCTCCACGGGACAGGGATTGGGGGAGCAGTACTTC. This gives the protein CASCSTGQGLGEQYF.

The rearrangement uses TRBV29-1 and TRBJ2-3, with 9 positions matching TRBD1. This CDR3 has 14 amino acids. Germline values: CDR1 SQVTM, CDR2 ANQGSEA. With 8 bases clipped from V and 3 bases from J, the junction kept 9 bases outside the gene matches. The CDR3 protein is CSSRQGVLTDTQYF. The CDR3 coding sequence is TGCAGCTCAAGACAGGGGGTTTTAACAGATACGCAGTATTTT.

The rearrangement links TRBV18 to TRBJ2-7; D might be TRBD1 (6 bases). The CDR3 consists of 14 residues. In germline, CDR1 is KGHSH, CDR2 LQKENI. Trimming took off 3 bases at V and 6 bases at J, with 15 bases between the two ends. CDR3 sequence: CASSPRGEGSEQYF. The CDR3 nucleotides are TGTGCCAGCTCACCCAGGGGAGAAGGGTCCGAGCAGTACTTC.

This clone has more than one count but fewer than ten. This rearrangement joins TRBV10-3 to TRBJ2-3; tentatively, D is TRBD2 (6 bases). CDR1 ENHRY and CDR2 SYGVKD come from the germline V gene. This CDR3 is 15 amino acids long. V was pared by 7 bases and J by 0 bases, with 14 bases between. For the CDR3, the DNA is TGTGCCATCACTGGGACTCTTGGTAGCACAGATACGCAGTATTTT. It translates to CAITGTLGSTDTQYF.

The CDR3 spells CASSSSGTGRQTQYF. In DNA form, the CDR3 reads TGTGCCAGCAGTTCCTCCGGGACAGGGAGACAGACCCAGTACTTC. The rearrangement uses TRBV7-3 and TRBJ2-5, with 9 nucleotides matching TRBD1. This CDR3 has 15 residues. V shed 6 bases, J shed 6 bases, and the junction held 11 bases outside the gene matches. Per germline, CDR1 SGHTA and CDR2 FQGTGA.

This clone was seen a single time. The CDR3 DNA reads TGTGCCAGCAGTGCGGGACAGGGTTCTGGAAACACCATATATTTT. This gives the protein CASSAGQGSGNTIYF. The V gene is TRBV6-1, the J gene TRBJ1-3, with TRBD1 matching 9 bases. CDR3 length equals 15 residues. Germline V CDR1 and CDR2: MNHNS, SASEGT. Germline trimming cut 4 bases from V and 1 base from J; bases unmatched to any gene: 2.